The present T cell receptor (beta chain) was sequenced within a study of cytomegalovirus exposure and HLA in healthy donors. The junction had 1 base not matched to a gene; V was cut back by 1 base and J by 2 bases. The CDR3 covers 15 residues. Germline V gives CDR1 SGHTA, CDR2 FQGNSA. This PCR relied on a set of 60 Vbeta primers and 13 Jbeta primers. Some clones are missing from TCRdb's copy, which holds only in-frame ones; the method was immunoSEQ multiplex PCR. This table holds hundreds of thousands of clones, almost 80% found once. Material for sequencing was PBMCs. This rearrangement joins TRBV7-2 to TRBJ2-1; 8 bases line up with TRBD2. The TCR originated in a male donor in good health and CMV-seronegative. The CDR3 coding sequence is TGTGCCAGCAGCTTAGGGACTAGCCCCTACAATGAGCAGTTCTTC. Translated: CASSLGTSPYNEQFF.